This T cell receptor beta chain is from a study of metastatic and nonmetastatic thyroid tumors. This CDR3 contains 16 residues. Germline V gene data show CDR1 as LGHNA and CDR2 as YNFKEQ. Trimming removed 4 bases from V and 2 bases from J, with 16 bases in between. Before thyroid surgery, none of the patients had received any treatment. MiXCR reprocessed the PCR reads for TCRdb. The data hold 10,000 to 15,000 clones, with 28% observed a single time. The sequencing sample was made of tumor tissue. This rearrangement joins TRBV4-2 to TRBJ2-3, with no clear D. The clonotype originates from a female donor with papillary thyroid cancer or a benign thyroid nodule (not recorded which). Some clones in this sample may be carry-over from other donors' samples. Here the CDR3 reads CASSPKYSRPTDTQYF. CDR3 DNA sequence: TGTGCCAGCAGCCCCAAATACTCGCGGCCCACAGATACGCAGTATTTT.